This T cell receptor beta chain was sequenced in a study of CD8+ T cells in alopecia areata. Overall study context: Treated patients were given oral tofacitinib, which was dosed at 5 to 10 mg twice daily. The study's findings and limits: Alphabeta T cells residing in normal skin are also sequenced in scalp samples. Many expanded lesional clones persisted in scalp and blood during tofacitinib treatment.

This clone was found once. Antigen unknown. J gave up 4 bases and V 5 bases, and 10 bases lay outside the gene matches. The CDR3 runs 15 residues. Germline-derived CDR1 and CDR2 are SGHNT and YYREEE (reference sequence). Extracted RNA was reverse transcribed, and the resulting cDNA served as sequencing template. Generated by immunoSEQ multiplex PCR, the TCRdb table keeps only in-frame clones and is missing some. The repertoire includes about 280,000 clones, 55% to 70% of them detected once, and 1.8% sits in the top ten. The treatment was: oral pan-JAK inhibitor, 5-10 mg twice daily. The sequencing here drew on CD4+ T cells sorted from blood, taken at week 24, from a patient treated with tofacitinib. V is TRBV5-4 and J is TRBJ1-2, with 8 nucleotides matching TRBD1. This TCR came from a human donor with alopecia areata. CDR3 loop: CASSRGQEPSYGYTF. The CDR3 DNA reads TGTGCCAGCAGTCGGGGACAGGAGCCCTCCTATGGCTACACCTTC.